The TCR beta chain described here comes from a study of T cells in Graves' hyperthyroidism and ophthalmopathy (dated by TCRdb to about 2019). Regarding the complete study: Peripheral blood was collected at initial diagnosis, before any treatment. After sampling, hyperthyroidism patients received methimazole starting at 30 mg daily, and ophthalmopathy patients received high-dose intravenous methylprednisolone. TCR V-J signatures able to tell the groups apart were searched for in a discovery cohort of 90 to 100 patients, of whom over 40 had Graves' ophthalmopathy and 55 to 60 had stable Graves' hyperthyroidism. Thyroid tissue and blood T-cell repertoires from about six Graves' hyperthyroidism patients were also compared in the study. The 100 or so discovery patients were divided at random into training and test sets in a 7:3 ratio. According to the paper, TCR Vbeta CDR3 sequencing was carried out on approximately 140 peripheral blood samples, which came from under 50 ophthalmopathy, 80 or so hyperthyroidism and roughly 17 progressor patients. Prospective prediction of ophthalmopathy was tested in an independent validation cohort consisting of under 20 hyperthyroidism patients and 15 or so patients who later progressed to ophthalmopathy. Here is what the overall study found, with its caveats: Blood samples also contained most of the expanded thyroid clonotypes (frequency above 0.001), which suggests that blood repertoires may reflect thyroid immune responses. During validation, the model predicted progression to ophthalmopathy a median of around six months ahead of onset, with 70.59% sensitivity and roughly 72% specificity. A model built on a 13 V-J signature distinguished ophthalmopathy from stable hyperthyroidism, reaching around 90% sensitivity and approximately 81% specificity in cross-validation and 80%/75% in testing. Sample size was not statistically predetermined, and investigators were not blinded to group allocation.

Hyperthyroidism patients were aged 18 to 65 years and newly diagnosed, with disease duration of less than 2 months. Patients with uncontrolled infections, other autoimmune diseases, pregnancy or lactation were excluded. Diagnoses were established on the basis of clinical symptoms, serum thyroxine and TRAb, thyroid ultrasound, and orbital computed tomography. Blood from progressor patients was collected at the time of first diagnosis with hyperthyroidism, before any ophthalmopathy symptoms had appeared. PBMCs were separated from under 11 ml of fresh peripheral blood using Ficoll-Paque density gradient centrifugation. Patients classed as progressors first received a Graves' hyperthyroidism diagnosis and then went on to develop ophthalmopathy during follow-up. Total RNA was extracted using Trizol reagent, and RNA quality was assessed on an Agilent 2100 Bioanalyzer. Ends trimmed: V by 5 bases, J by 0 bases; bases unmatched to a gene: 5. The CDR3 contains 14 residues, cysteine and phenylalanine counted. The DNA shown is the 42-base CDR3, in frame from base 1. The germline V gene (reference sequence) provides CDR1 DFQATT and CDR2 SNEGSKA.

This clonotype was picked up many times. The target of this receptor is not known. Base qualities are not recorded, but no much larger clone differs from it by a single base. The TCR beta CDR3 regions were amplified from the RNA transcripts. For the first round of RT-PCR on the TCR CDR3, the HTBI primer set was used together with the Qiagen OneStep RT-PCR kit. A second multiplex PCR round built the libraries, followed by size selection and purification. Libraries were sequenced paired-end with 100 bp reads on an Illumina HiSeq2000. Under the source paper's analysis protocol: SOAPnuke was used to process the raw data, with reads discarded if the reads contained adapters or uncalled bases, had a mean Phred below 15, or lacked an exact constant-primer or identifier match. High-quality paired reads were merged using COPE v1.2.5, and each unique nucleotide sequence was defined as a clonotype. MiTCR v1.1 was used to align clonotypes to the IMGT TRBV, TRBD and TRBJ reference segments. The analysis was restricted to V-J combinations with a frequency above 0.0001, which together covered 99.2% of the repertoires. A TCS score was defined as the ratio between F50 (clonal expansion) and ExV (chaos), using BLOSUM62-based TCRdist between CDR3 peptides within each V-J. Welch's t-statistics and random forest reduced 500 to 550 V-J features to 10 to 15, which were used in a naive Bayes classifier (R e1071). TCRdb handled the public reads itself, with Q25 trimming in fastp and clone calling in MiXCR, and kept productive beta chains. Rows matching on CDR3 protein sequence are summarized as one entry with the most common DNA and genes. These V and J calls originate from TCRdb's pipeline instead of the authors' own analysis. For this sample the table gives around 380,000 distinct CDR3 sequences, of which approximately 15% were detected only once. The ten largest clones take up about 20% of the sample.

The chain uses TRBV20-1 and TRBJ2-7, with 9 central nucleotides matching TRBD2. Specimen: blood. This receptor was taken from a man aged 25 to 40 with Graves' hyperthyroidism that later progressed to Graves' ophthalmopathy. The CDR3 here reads CSASSGDDSYEQYF. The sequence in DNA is TGCAGTGCTTCTAGCGGGGACGACTCCTACGAGCAGTACTTC.